This T cell receptor beta chain was recovered during a study of technical replicates of blood from a few donors. Assay: immunoSEQ multiplex PCR; the TCRdb copy retains only in-frame clones and omits some. The table lists about 76,000 clones, 94% of them singletons. Input material: T cells isolated from PBMCs. The clonotype was recovered from a human donor in good health.

CDR3 region: CACFREREIGEQFF. DNA for the CDR3: TGTGCCTGCTTCCGCGAGCGGGAGATTGGTGAGCAGTTCTTC. The chain recombines TRBV7-9 with TRBJ2-1, with TRBD2 matching over 8 bases. Trimming cost V 11 bases and J 9 bases; bases outside gene matches: 15. Per the germline V gene, CDR1 is SEHNR and CDR2 is FQNEAQ (reference sequence). The CDR3 covers 14 residues.